This TCR beta chain stems from a study of cytomegalovirus exposure and HLA in healthy donors. Study at large: Assignment to the Caucasian-associated ancestry cluster applied to more than 75% of the approximately 360 genotyped donors.

PCR amplification relied on 60 Vbeta primers (plus 13 Jbeta primers). In the study's own analysis: In a later analysis, roughly 11 million of some 80 million unique beta chains occurred in at least two donors. Libraries were prepared by immunoSEQ multiplex PCR; TCRdb keeps only in-frame clonotypes and omits some of them. Clone size and V and J calls were adopted from that table, with D and trimming inferred from the DNA. The data show about 160,000 clones, just under 80% seen once. A note on this clone: Its cognate antigen is unknown.

V dropped 5 bases and J dropped 2; count of bases not matched to a gene: 6. The CDR3 has 14 residues. CDR1 and CDR2 (germline): SGHDT, YYEEEE. Study-level results: The authors excluded some V segments, including TRBV6-2 and TRBV6-3, as indistinguishable. Later analysis showed most CMV-associated TCR beta chains appearing HLA-restricted.

Specimen: PBMCs. This clonotype originated in a man between 18 and 35 years old in good health and CMV-seropositive. This chain joins TRBV5-6 and TRBJ1-2; TRBD1 agrees at 7 bases. The CDR3 sequence is CASRTRGQNYGYTF. The CDR3 DNA is TGTGCCAGCAGGACACGGGGACAGAACTATGGCTACACCTTC.